This T cell receptor (beta chain) was sequenced in a study of blood T cell repertoires in COVID-19 (dated by TCRdb to about 2020). For the wider study: The collaborator samples originated in the United States, Italy and Spain and spanned the acute and convalescent phases of COVID-19. The material from the prospective study consisted of cDNA or gDNA derived from T cells, B-cell-depleted T cells, or PBMCs. Subjects who had been exposed to COVID-19, were actively infected with it, or had recovered from it provided the deeply sampled blood TCRbeta repertoires that made up the dataset. The repertoires were released in a freely available public database intended as a resource for research on the immune response to SARS-CoV-2. Samples were obtained from the ongoing ImmuneRACE study (first 160 participants) and from over 1,000 subjects provided by 6 global collaborators. Sample metadata almost always included a de-identified subject ID, COVID-19 status, age in years and sex. Where HLA class I and class II types were available, the types were taken from metadata supplied by the sample provider, not from assay-based typing. Study-level results and caveats: Clinical and demographic metadata were provided uncurated, with the amount varying by source and participant.

Whole blood was collected in K2EDTA tubes by collaborating institutions according to the institutions' own protocols. For TCRbeta analysis, collaborator samples were shipped as frozen whole blood, as isolated PBMCs, or as DNA extracted from either sample type. Comment on this clone: No antigen is known for it. No much larger clonotype is one base removed from it; base qualities were not supplied.

The CDR3, cysteine through phenylalanine, is 15 amino acids long. Only CDR3 DNA is held: 45 bases, read in frame from base 1. From a lookup of the germline V gene (reference sequence), CDR1 and CDR2 are SGHNT and YYREEE. The germline V and J ends show losses of 0 bases and 4 bases respectively, and no gene match explains 1 base of the junction. TCRbeta CDR3 regions were amplified from genomic DNA by means of the immunoSEQ Assay, a bias-controlled multiplex PCR. The authors processed their data as follows. The number of nucleated cells in each sample was estimated by amplification of reference gene primers within the assay. To quantify the absolute abundance of each unique TCRbeta CDR3 rearrangement, sequence reads were collapsed and filtered. For each sample, productive Simpson clonality was calculated as the square root of Simpson's diversity index over productive rearrangements. This is the immuneACCESS table as TCRdb keeps it, with only in-frame sequences that have V and J called. A part of the clones is gone; compared with another copy, unresolved V genes explain less than half, and the rest is unexplained. The DNA was the basis for D and trimming; V, J and clone size are from that table. For this sample the table gives some 140,000 clones, of which about 79% were detected only once. The top ten clonotypes cover roughly 29% of the sample.

The chain employs TRBV5-4 and TRBJ1-3, with 10 central nucleotides matching TRBD1. The TCR sequence derives from a woman aged 55 to 70 with acute or convalescent COVID-19. The sequenced material came from peripheral blood. The CDR3 reads as follows: CASSLGQGAGNTIYF. In nucleotides, the sequence is TGTGCCAGCAGCTTGGGACAGGGGGCAGGAAACACCATATATTTT.